Sequencing of this T cell receptor (beta chain) was carried out in a study of cytomegalovirus exposure and HLA in healthy donors. Whole-study findings and limits: As immune exposure information, only CMV serostatus was available. There were a few CMV-associated chains whose specificity for CMV antigens was confirmed in vitro. The authors later linked a missense DCLRE1C variant to TCR beta V- and J-gene trimming.

The PCR employed 60 Vbeta primers together with 13 Jbeta primers. Sequencing used immunoSEQ multiplex PCR; TCRdb keeps in-frame clones, though not all of them. The table lists about 150,000 clones, roughly 67% of them singletons, with 4.5% to 5.5% in the top ten. To note about this clone: Its target is not known. The germline gene is not matched at one end of the junction; a read error may be the cause.

Looked up from germline, CDR1 is SGHRS and CDR2 is YFSETQ. The CDR3 has 15 amino acids. At sampling all donors were nominally healthy, likely with unrecorded immune exposures. The rearrangement links TRBV5-1 to TRBJ2-5; the match to TRBD2 covers 7 bases. This clonotype was obtained from a woman aged 18 to 35 in good health and CMV-seropositive. The specimen was PBMCs. The CDR3 reads CASSLGLAVRETQYF. CDR3 nucleotide sequence: TGCGCCAGCAGTTTGGGGCTAGCGGTCCGAGAGACCCAGTACTTC.